The rows below give T cell receptor beta chains drawn from one sample of a study of graft-versus-host responses after intestinal transplantation. This table comes from immunoSEQ multiplex PCR, and its TCRdb copy is limited to in-frame clones, with some not included. The sample records some 96,000 clones, about 90% being singletons. The antigens these receptors bind are not known. The material sequenced was unstimulated CD4+ T cells sorted from spleen or lymph node cells, taken before transplant. Receptor source: a human donor who was the organ donor for an intestinal transplant. Both conserved end residues are part of each CDR3. The order of the fields is J gene, D gene, clone size, V gene, CDR3 protein, CDR3 DNA. D genes are given only for firm matches. The size entry is marked missing in some rows and otherwise reads once, few, many or a size class.

j_call: TRBJ2-7; d_call: -; clone_size: medium-sized; v_call: TRBV11-2; cdr3_aa: CASSTRSYEQYF; cdr3_nt: TGTGCCAGCAGCACCCGCTCCTACGAGCAGTACTTC
j_call: TRBJ1-5; d_call: -; clone_size: few; v_call: TRBV2; cdr3_aa: CASSDYRAEQPQHF; cdr3_nt: TGTGCCAGCAGCGACTACAGGGCGGAGCAGCCCCAGCATTTT
j_call: TRBJ1-6; d_call: -; clone_size: -; v_call: TRBV6-1; cdr3_aa: CASSEPSKGYNSPLHF; cdr3_nt: TGTGCCAGCAGTGAACCAAGCAAGGGGTATAATTCACCCCTCCACTTT
j_call: TRBJ2-3; d_call: TRBD2; clone_size: -; v_call: TRBV4-2; cdr3_aa: CASSPRSAGGTDTQYF; cdr3_nt: TGTGCCAGCAGCCCCCGGTCGGCGGGGGGCACAGATACGCAGTATTTT
j_call: TRBJ2-7; d_call: TRBD2; clone_size: -; v_call: TRBV10-3; cdr3_aa: CAISGRLAGFNEQYF; cdr3_nt: TGTGCCATCAGTGGCCGACTAGCGGGGTTTAACGAGCAGTACTTC
j_call: TRBJ2-1; d_call: -; clone_size: -; v_call: TRBV2; cdr3_aa: CASRTFWEQFF; cdr3_nt: TGTGCCAGCAGGACGTTCTGGGAGCAGTTCTTC
j_call: TRBJ2-7; d_call: -; clone_size: -; v_call: TRBV7-2; cdr3_aa: CASSSSSGVTYEQYF; cdr3_nt: TGTGCCAGCAGCTCTAGCTCGGGAGTTACCTACGAGCAGTACTTC
j_call: TRBJ1-2; d_call: -; clone_size: -; v_call: TRBV2; cdr3_aa: CASSVQGGYGYTF; cdr3_nt: TGTGCCAGCAGTGTCCAGGGCGGCTATGGCTACACCTTC
j_call: TRBJ2-6; d_call: -; clone_size: few; v_call: TRBV19; cdr3_aa: CASKPLSGANVLTF; cdr3_nt: TGTGCCAGTAAGCCGTTGTCTGGGGCCAACGTCCTGACTTTC
j_call: TRBJ2-6; d_call: -; clone_size: -; v_call: TRBV30; cdr3_aa: CACNSDSGANVLTF; cdr3_nt: TGTGCCTGTAATTCAGACTCTGGGGCCAACGTCCTGACTTTC
j_call: TRBJ2-5; d_call: TRBD1; clone_size: -; v_call: TRBV5-1; cdr3_aa: CASRPTETGRETQYF; cdr3_nt: TGCGCCAGCCGCCCTACCGAGACAGGGCGGGAGACCCAGTACTTC
j_call: TRBJ2-1; d_call: -; clone_size: -; v_call: TRBV5-6; cdr3_aa: CASSLRSVTLWEQFF; cdr3_nt: TGTGCCAGCAGCTTGCGGTCAGTGACACTCTGGGAGCAGTTCTTC
j_call: TRBJ1-5; d_call: TRBD1; clone_size: -; v_call: TRBV9; cdr3_aa: CASSVDGQAAGQPQHF; cdr3_nt: TGTGCCAGCAGCGTAGACGGACAGGCGGCTGGGCAGCCCCAGCATTTT
j_call: TRBJ1-2; d_call: -; clone_size: -; v_call: TRBV29-1; cdr3_aa: CSVDRVGGYNYGYTF; cdr3_nt: TGCAGCGTTGACCGAGTGGGGGGCTATAACTATGGCTACACCTTC
j_call: TRBJ2-7; d_call: TRBD1; clone_size: -; v_call: TRBV10-3; cdr3_aa: CASRGGLTIGHEQYF; cdr3_nt: TGTGCCTCGAGAGGGGGCCTAACAATCGGCCACGAGCAGTACTTC
j_call: TRBJ2-6; d_call: -; clone_size: -; v_call: TRBV7-8; cdr3_aa: CASSQTRTGANVLTF; cdr3_nt: TGTGCCAGCAGCCAGACCAGGACTGGGGCCAACGTCCTGACTTTC
j_call: TRBJ1-2; d_call: TRBD1; clone_size: -; v_call: TRBV30; cdr3_aa: CAWSPGQGIGYGYTF; cdr3_nt: TGTGCCTGGAGCCCGGGACAGGGGATAGGATATGGCTACACCTTC